Only a few counts were recorded for the clone carrying this T cell receptor (beta chain). This sample was taken from a study of blood T cell repertoires in COVID-19. Study summary: Nucleic acid was either cDNA or gDNA, and it came from T cells, B-cell-depleted T cells, or PBMCs.

The V gene lost 0 bases and the J gene lost 0 bases, with 12 bases spanning the gap. Germline V gene data show CDR1 as SGHVS and CDR2 as FNYEAQ. This CDR3 has 17 residues. Produced via immunoSEQ multiplex PCR; TCRdb's table is partial and in-frame only. The sample contains 20,000 to 25,000 clones, around three quarters of which appear only once. The J gene is TRBJ1-3, the V gene TRBV7-6; no firm D call. Sequencing was carried out using peripheral blood. The TCR was taken from a man aged 55 to 70 with active COVID-19. CDR3 bases: TGTGCCAGCAGCTTAGCGGGAGGCAGACCCTCTGGAAACACCATATATTTT. It encodes CASSLAGGRPSGNTIYF.